The 27 T cell receptor beta chains reported below all come from one sample, sequenced in a study of blood T cell repertoires in COVID-19. Using immunoSEQ multiplex PCR, the repertoire was profiled, and TCRdb retains in-frame clones only, with some absent. The sample contains 150,000 to 200,000 clones, roughly three quarters of which appear only once. The source material was PBMCs or T cells enriched from blood (not recorded which). These receptors originate from a woman between 50 and 59 years old with acute COVID-19.

This chain connects TRBV2 to TRBJ2-3, with 9 nucleotides matching TRBD2. Per the germline V gene, CDR1 is SNHLY and CDR2 is FYNNEI. Losses at the gene ends were 4 bases for V and 4 bases for J; bases not matched to a gene: 9. The CDR3 loop spans 16 amino acids. CDR3 in DNA: TGTGCCAGCAGTGGGGGAGGGGGCGGGGGGGCAGATACGCAGTATTTT. This encodes CASSGGGGGGADTQYF.

CDR3 nucleotide sequence: TGTGCCACCAGTGGGCCCTACGGGCGGGGGTCGGGCAATGAGCAGTTCTTC. This encodes CATSGPYGRGSGNEQFF. The genes are TRBV24-1 and TRBJ2-1, with TRBD2 matching over 7 bases. CDR1 and CDR2 from the germline V gene are KGHDR and SFDVKD. The V gene end was trimmed by 5 bases and the J gene end by 6 bases; junction bases not matched to a gene: 15. This CDR3 is built from 17 residues.

The chain employs TRBV5-6 and TRBJ2-3, with D possibly being TRBD2 (6 bases). CDR3 length: 13 amino acids. V dropped 2 bases and J dropped 7 bases, with 11 bases sitting between them. CDR1 SGHDT and CDR2 YYEEEE come from the germline V gene. This CDR3 is CASSFRDFYTQYF. CDR3 DNA: TGTGCCAGCAGCTTCCGGGACTTCTATACGCAGTATTTT.

This clone showed up just a few times. The chain has TRBV4-2 and TRBJ2-2; 11 bases map to TRBD1. Germline V gene data show CDR1 as LGHNA and CDR2 as YNFKEQ. V dropped 1 base and J dropped 1; count of bases not matched to a gene: 11. The CDR3 totals 20 residues. CDR3 bases: TGTGCCAGCAGCCAAGCCTCCGGAGGCGGGACAGGGGGGAACACCGGGGAGCTGTTTTTT. It encodes CASSQASGGGTGGNTGELFF.

The chain employs TRBV5-4 and TRBJ1-2; TRBD1 matches at 7 bases. Germline V gene data show CDR1 as SGHNT and CDR2 as YYREEE (reference sequence). J lost 2 bases, V lost 0 bases, and 13 bases had no gene match. The CDR3 length is 18 residues. The CDR3 nucleotides read TGTGCCAGCAGCTTGGCCCCGACAGGGACCGGCCTAAACTATGGCTACACCTTC. Translated, it gives CASSLAPTGTGLNYGYTF. The full variable domain, in which reference TRBV5-4 and TRBJ1-2 provide the parts outside the CDR3, is ETGVTQSPTHLIKTRGQQVTLRCSSQSGHNTVSWYQQALGQGPQFIFQYYREEENGRGNFPPRFSGLQFPNYSSELNVNALELDDSALYLCASSLAPTGTGLNYGYTFGSGTRLTVV.

The V call is TRBV28, the J call TRBJ1-1, with D tentatively TRBD1 (5 bases). The CDR3 spans 13 residues. V lost 10 bases to trimming and J lost 6 bases, with 18 bases between them. Germline loops: CDR1 MDHEN, CDR2 SYDVKM. In nucleotides, the CDR3 is TGTGCCATTACCCTAAGGGGTGGACCTGAAGCTTTCTTT. It yields the protein CAITLRGGPEAFF.

This chain links TRBV19 with TRBJ1-5; 9 bases agree with TRBD1. This CDR3 is 16 amino acids long. Germline V gives CDR1 LNHDA, CDR2 SQIVND (reference sequence). With 3 bases clipped from V and 2 bases from J, the junction kept 5 bases outside the gene matches. The DNA for the CDR3 is TGTGCCAGTAGTATCGGGACAGGGATGGGCAATCAGCCCCAGCATTTT. Protein product: CASSIGTGMGNQPQHF. Based on the CDR3 plus reference TRBV19 and TRBJ1-5, the full variable domain is DGGITQSPKYLFRKEGQNVTLSCEQNLNHDAMYWYRQDPGQGLRLIYYSQIVNDFQKGDIAEGYSVSREKKESFPLTVTSAQKNPTAFYLCASSIGTGMGNQPQHFGDGTRLSIL.

Only a few counts were recorded for this clone. The CDR3 DNA reads TGTGCCTGGAGTGGCGGGGGCGAGCAGTACGTC. This encodes CAWSGGGEQYV. V usage is TRBV30 and J usage is TRBJ2-7; 7 nucleotides line up with TRBD2. The germline V gene encodes CDR1 GTSNPN and CDR2 SVGIG (reference sequence). CDR3 length equals 11 residues. Trimming took 1 base from V and 6 from J; bases not matched to a gene: 0.

The J gene is TRBJ1-6, the V gene TRBV10-1; D is possibly TRBD1 (6 bases). The CDR3 consists of 14 residues. Trimming stripped 0 bases from V and 10 bases from J, with 10 bases between. Per germline, CDR1 WNHNN and CDR2 SYGVQD (reference sequence). CDR3 protein: CASSESAGDSPLHF. The CDR3 nucleotides are TGCGCCAGCAGTGAGTCGGCAGGGGACTCACCCCTCCACTTT.

The rearrangement joins TRBV7-8 to TRBJ1-3, with D hard to call. The germline gives CDR1 SGHVS, CDR2 FQNEAQ. Trimming shortened V by 4 bases and J by 0 bases, and 10 bases separated the two germline ends. The CDR3 contains 15 residues. The CDR3 region is CASSWTGSSGNTIYF. Here the CDR3 DNA reads TGTGCCAGCAGCTGGACCGGGAGCTCTGGAAACACCATATATTTT.

The chain recombines TRBV4-1 with TRBJ1-4; 7 nucleotides match TRBD1. The length of the CDR3 is 14 residues. J gave up 5 bases and V 8 bases, and 8 bases lay outside the gene matches. Germline loops: CDR1 MGHRA, CDR2 YSYEKL. The CDR3 loop reads CASATTGLNEKLFF. The DNA of the CDR3 is TGCGCCAGCGCCACGACAGGGTTGAATGAAAAACTGTTTTTT.

About this clone: Additional DNA sequences in this sample encode the identical CDR3. CDR3 coding DNA: TGCGCCAGCAGCCCTGGGAGCAGGGGAAACACCGGGGAGCTGTTTTTT. This translates into CASSPGSRGNTGELFF. The chain joins TRBV4-1 to TRBJ2-2, with D perhaps TRBD1 (6 bases). With 4 bases removed from V and 2 bases from J, the gap between germline ends came to 14 bases. This CDR3 is built from 16 residues. The germline V gene has CDR1 MGHRA and CDR2 YSYEKL.

The chain links TRBV27 to TRBJ1-1; 8 bases agree with TRBD1. The CDR3 consists of 12 residues. The junction had 2 bases not matched to a gene; V was cut back by 6 bases and J by 5 bases. Germline V CDR1 and CDR2: MNHEY, SMNVEV (reference sequence). CDR3 loop: CASRDRGTEAFF. The CDR3 DNA sequence: TGTGCCAGCAGAGACAGGGGTACTGAAGCTTTCTTT.

V usage is TRBV24-1 and J usage is TRBJ1-2, with TRBD1 matching over 9 bases. The CDR3 totals 15 residues. V shed 3 bases, J shed 2 bases, and the junction held 3 bases outside the gene matches. Germline V CDR1 and CDR2: KGHDR, SFDVKD. CDR3 coding DNA: TGTGCCACCAGTGATCCTACAGGGGGCAACTATGGCTACACCTTC. Residues: CATSDPTGGNYGYTF.

This sequence joins TRBV5-4 and TRBJ2-7; D perhaps matches TRBD1 (6 bases). The V gene lost 4 bases and the J gene lost 0 bases, with 17 bases spanning the gap. The CDR3 has 16 amino acids. Germline CDR1 reads SGHNT; CDR2 reads YYREEE (reference sequence). The CDR3 region is CASSVDRRTSSYEQYV. The CDR3 nucleotides are TGTGCCAGCAGCGTTGACAGGAGGACCAGCTCCTACGAGCAGTACGTC.

V gene TRBV11-3 combines with J gene TRBJ2-5; TRBD1 might be the D (5 bases). This CDR3 spans 13 amino acids. The germline V gene encodes CDR1 SGHNT and CDR2 YENEEA. V gave up 5 bases and J gave up 1 base, with 8 bases separating them. CDR3 sequence: CASSLDSQETQYF. In DNA form, the CDR3 reads TGTGCCAGCAGCCTTGACAGCCAAGAGACCCAGTACTTC.

The chain has TRBV19 and TRBJ2-5; maybe TRBD2 (5 bases). Germline CDR1 and CDR2: LNHDA and SQIVND (reference sequence). The CDR3 totals 15 residues. V was shortened by 5 bases and J by 4 bases, with 17 bases between the two germline ends. The CDR3 nucleotides are TGTGCCAGTAGTGATGGGGTCGGCGGGTTAGAGACCCAGTACTTC. Amino acid sequence: CASSDGVGGLETQYF.

This clone has just a few counts. This rearrangement joins TRBV6-1 to TRBJ1-2; 8 nucleotides agree with TRBD1. The junction had 3 bases not matched to a gene; V was cut back by 3 bases and J by 3 bases. Germline CDR1 reads MNHNS; CDR2 reads SASEGT. This CDR3 is 14 amino acids long. This CDR3 reads CASSDRQGYYGYTF. CDR3 bases: TGTGCCAGCAGTGACCGACAGGGGTACTATGGCTACACCTTC.

V and J are TRBV5-1 and TRBJ2-5, with TRBD1 matching over 7 bases. Germline V lookup: CDR1 SGHRS, CDR2 YFSETQ. The ends lost 1 base at V and 4 bases at J; junction bases unmatched: 10. The CDR3 sequence is 16 residues long. CDR3 DNA sequence: TGCGCCAGCAGCTTGAGTCAGGGGGTGAGGCGAGAGACCCAGTACTTC. It translates to CASSLSQGVRRETQYF.

V usage is TRBV28 and J usage is TRBJ1-6; D is unresolved. The CDR3 has 13 residues. Trimming took 11 bases from V and 8 from J, leaving 16 bases between them. Germline assignment: CDR1 MDHEN and CDR2 SYDVKM. CDR3 loop: CAGGSGSHSPLHF. The CDR3 coding sequence is TGTGCCGGAGGAAGTGGGTCTCATTCACCCCTCCACTTT.

The rearrangement links TRBV3-1 (or the pseudogene TRBV3-2) to TRBJ1-1; perhaps TRBD1 as D (5 bases). The CDR3 consists of 15 residues. Germline CDR1 reads LGHDT; CDR2 reads YNNKEL (reference sequence). The ends were cut back, 0 bases at V and 0 bases at J, with 8 bases in the middle. The CDR3 DNA reads TGTGCCAGCAGCCAAGACAGGGAAATGAACACTGAAGCTTTCTTT. The encoded protein is CASSQDREMNTEAFF.

This sequence joins TRBV27 and TRBJ1-5; D may be TRBD1 (6 bases). From germline, CDR1 is MNHEY and CDR2 SMNVEV (reference sequence). This CDR3 contains 14 residues. Trimming stripped 7 bases from V and 3 bases from J, with 13 bases between. CDR3 DNA: TGTGCCAGCATGGGAGGGGGACACAATCAGCCCCAGCATTTT. Its translation: CASMGGGHNQPQHF.

V and J are TRBV28 and TRBJ2-1; no firm D call. Germline lookup yields CDR1 MDHEN and CDR2 SYDVKM. The CDR3 has 16 residues. Trimming cost V 3 bases and J 0 bases, with 12 bases left between them. The CDR3: CASSFPAALSYNEQFF. The CDR3 region has the DNA TGTGCCAGCAGTTTTCCGGCGGCTCTCTCCTACAATGAGCAGTTCTTC.

The genes are TRBV5-8 and TRBJ1-1, with unresolved D. Trimming left V 5 bases short and J 1 base short, with 9 bases between. Germline values: CDR1 SGHTS, CDR2 YDEGEE. The CDR3 totals 13 residues. Here the CDR3 DNA reads TGTGCCAGCAGGTCGACTCGGAACACTGAAGCTTTCTTT. Translated: CASRSTRNTEAFF.

CDR3 DNA: TGTGCCACCGAACCCCCGGGACAGGGACACAATGAGCAGTTCTTC. Translation gives CATEPPGQGHNEQFF. The chain uses TRBV2 and TRBJ2-1, with 9 bases lining up with TRBD1. V lost 10 bases, J lost 5 bases, and 12 bases stayed unmatched. Per the germline V gene, CDR1 is SNHLY and CDR2 is FYNNEI. The CDR3 is 15 amino acids.

The J gene is TRBJ2-1, the V gene TRBV24-1; 7 bases agree with TRBD2. Germline assignment: CDR1 KGHDR and CDR2 SFDVKD. Trimming at V came to 3 bases and at J to 6 bases, leaving 4 bases not matched to a gene. This CDR3 has 14 residues. CDR3 bases: TGTGCCACCAGTGATCTGACGGGGGGCAATGAGCAGTTCTTC. This encodes CATSDLTGGNEQFF.

This clone was seen more than once but under ten times. The V call is TRBV11-2, the J call TRBJ1-1; 7 bases are a match to TRBD1. CDR1 and CDR2 from the germline V gene are SGHAT and FQNNGV. This CDR3 is 17 amino acids long. After removal of 5 bases from V and 0 bases from J, the junction contained 12 bases not matched to a gene. CDR3: CASSGGRDRLMNTEAFF. The CDR3 DNA sequence: TGTGCCAGCAGCGGCGGAAGGGACAGACTCATGAACACTGAAGCTTTCTTT.